There are a few counts of the clone carrying this T cell receptor (beta chain). Antigen: not known. Looked up from germline, CDR1 is MNHEY and CDR2 is SMNVEV (reference sequence). The V and J ends lost 4 bases and 7 bases, in that order; junction bases with no gene match: 6. This CDR3 comprises 14 residues. The sample is drawn from a study of regulatory T cells in long-lasting Graves disease. Arm-PCR with iRepertoire HTBI primers amplified the CDR3 regions for these TCR beta libraries. Each CDR3 protein gets one entry after TCRdb re-called the multiplex PCR reads with MiXCR. The sample includes hundreds of thousands of distinct CDR3 sequences, approximately 15% of them seen just once. Overall study findings and caveats: Persistent disease samples used TRBV28, TRBJ1-2 and TRBJ2-5 preferentially.

Time point: newly diagnosed GD, antithyroid drugs for less than 3 months. The TCR library was made from RNA that had been extracted from PBMCs in TRIzol. Each of the patients was recruited from an endocrinology department situated in Xi'an, China. The sample also formed part of further work on T cells in Graves' hyperthyroidism and ophthalmopathy. That study reports: Across 18 months, stable Graves' hyperthyroidism was marked by no progression to ophthalmopathy. Most expanded thyroid clonotypes above 0.001 recurred in blood.

The J gene is TRBJ2-2, the V gene TRBV27, with 7 bases matching TRBD1. The material sequenced was peripheral blood mononuclear cells (PBMCs), taken at new diagnosis, from a patient treated with antithyroid drugs. The receptor comes from a middle-aged man with Graves disease. The CDR3 DNA is TGTGCCAGCAGTTCCGACAGGGTCGGCGGGGAGCTGTTTTTT. This gives the protein CASSSDRVGGELFF.